This T cell receptor beta chain was recorded in a study of T cells in Graves' hyperthyroidism and ophthalmopathy. PBMCs came from more than 9.5 ml fresh peripheral blood. The study, taken as a whole, reports: Ophthalmopathy, which appeared later, was predicted by the model a median 6.5 months before onset.

This clonotype was picked up a small number of times. Its matching antigen is unknown. Amplified TCR beta CDR3 regions derived from RNA transcripts. Primed by the HTBI set, a first-round RT-PCR was run on the TCR CDR3. TCRdb ran MiXCR on the multiplex PCR reads and lists one entry per CDR3 protein. The sample has approximately 710,000 distinct CDR3 sequences, about 18% seen once. The CDR3 loop spans 15 amino acids. V was clipped by 4 bases and J by 2 bases; unmatched bases: 6. Germline V lookup: CDR1 SGHRS, CDR2 YFSETQ. The source material was blood. The chain couples TRBV5-1 to TRBJ2-7, with 10 nucleotides matching TRBD1. This clonotype was sampled from a man between 45 and 60 years old with Graves' hyperthyroidism. CDR3 protein: CASSPAGTGAYEQYF. In nucleotides, the CDR3 is TGCGCCAGCAGCCCGGCAGGGACAGGGGCCTACGAGCAGTACTTC.